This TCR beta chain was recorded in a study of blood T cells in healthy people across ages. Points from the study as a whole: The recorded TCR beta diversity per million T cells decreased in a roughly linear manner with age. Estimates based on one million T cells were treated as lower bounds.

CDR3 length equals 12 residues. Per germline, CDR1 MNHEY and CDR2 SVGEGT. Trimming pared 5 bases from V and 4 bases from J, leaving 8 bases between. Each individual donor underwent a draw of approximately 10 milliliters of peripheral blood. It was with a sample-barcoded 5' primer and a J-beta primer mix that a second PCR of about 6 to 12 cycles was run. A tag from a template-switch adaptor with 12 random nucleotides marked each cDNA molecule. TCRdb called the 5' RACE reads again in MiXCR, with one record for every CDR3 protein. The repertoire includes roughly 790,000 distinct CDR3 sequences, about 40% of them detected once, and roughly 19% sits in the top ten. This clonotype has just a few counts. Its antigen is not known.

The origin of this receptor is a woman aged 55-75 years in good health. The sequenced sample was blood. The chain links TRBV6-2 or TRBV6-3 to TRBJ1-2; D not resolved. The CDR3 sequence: CASSPALYGYTF. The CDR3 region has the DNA TGTGCCAGCAGTCCAGCACTCTATGGCTACACCTTC.